What follows is one T cell receptor (beta chain) and its context. This receptor's antigen is unknown. This sequence may be a read error, since a much larger clone differs from it by one base. Ophthalmopathy patients had moderately to severely active disease, Clinical Activity Score of at least 3, NOSPECS grade of at least 4, and duration under 3 months. Exclusion was applied to patients with uncontrolled infections, other autoimmune diseases, pregnancy or lactation. Diagnoses were established on the basis of clinical symptoms, serum thyroxine and TRAb, thyroid ultrasound, and orbital computed tomography. PBMCs were isolated from 10 ml of fresh peripheral blood by Ficoll-Paque density gradient centrifugation. Total RNA was extracted using Trizol reagent, and RNA quality was assessed on an Agilent 2100 Bioanalyzer. This sample stems from a study of T cells in Graves' hyperthyroidism and ophthalmopathy (dated by TCRdb to about 2019). About the full investigation: Peripheral blood samples were taken at initial diagnosis, before any treatment was given. Once sampling was done, hyperthyroidism patients were given methimazole at a starting dose of 30 mg daily, whereas ophthalmopathy patients were given high-dose intravenous methylprednisolone. TCR Vbeta CDR3 sequencing of some 140 peripheral blood samples (roughly 41 ophthalmopathy, 75 hyperthyroidism and 17 progressor patients) is reported in the paper. For training and testing, the 100 or so patients in the discovery cohort were randomly divided in a 7:3 ratio. In addition, the study compared T-cell repertoires in thyroid tissue and in blood from five or six Graves' hyperthyroidism patients. An independent validation cohort of about 19 hyperthyroidism patients and about 15 patients who later progressed to ophthalmopathy tested prospective prediction of ophthalmopathy. A discovery cohort of 95 to 100 patients, 43 with Graves' ophthalmopathy and 55 to 60 with stable Graves' hyperthyroidism, was used to find distinguishing TCR V-J signatures. Beyond this particular receptor, the publication reports: A 13 V-J signature model separated ophthalmopathy from stable hyperthyroidism, with approximately 87% sensitivity and around 84% specificity in cross-validation and 80%/75% in testing. No statistical method was used to fix the sample size in advance, and group allocation was not hidden from the investigators. In validation, progression to ophthalmopathy was predicted by the model with about 70% sensitivity and 72% to 85% specificity, a median of around 6.5 months before onset. Most expanded thyroid clonotypes (frequency above 0.001) were also detected in blood, suggesting blood repertoires may reflect thyroid immune responses.

Per the germline V gene (reference sequence), MNHEY is the CDR1 and SMNVEV is the CDR2. The CDR3, from cysteine to phenylalanine, totals 16 residues. Here the CDR3 DNA is all that survives: 48 bases in frame from base 1. Deletion took 6 bases off V and 6 bases off J, with a span of 23 bases between the germline ends. TCR beta CDR3 regions were amplified from RNA transcripts. A first-round RT-PCR of the TCR CDR3 used the HTBI primer set with the Qiagen OneStep RT-PCR kit. Libraries were constructed in a second round of multiplex PCR, after which size selection and purification were carried out. Sequencing of the libraries was done on an Illumina HiSeq2000 using paired-end 100 bp reads. The authors processed their data as follows. SOAPnuke was used to process the raw data, removing reads that contained adapters or uncalled bases, had a mean Phred below 15, or lacked an exact match to the constant primer or identifier. High-quality paired reads were merged with COPE v1.2.5, and unique nucleotide sequences were defined as clonotypes. MiTCR v1.1 was used to align the clonotypes against IMGT TRBV, TRBD and TRBJ reference segments. The analysis was restricted to V-J combinations with a frequency above 0.0001, which together covered 99.2% of the repertoires. The TCS score was defined as the ratio of F50 (clonal expansion) to E x V (chaos), calculated using BLOSUM62-based TCRdist between CDR3 peptides within each V-J. Welch's t-statistics and random forest reduced 514 V-J features to around 14, which were used in a naive Bayes classifier (R e1071). TCRdb reran the public reads through fastp at Q25 and MiXCR, keeping productive beta chains. CDR3 protein sequences are deduplicated, and each keeps its most common genes and DNA. The V and J calls here are based on TCRdb, not the publication. The sample includes some 370,000 distinct CDR3 sequences, with more than 13% observed a single time. Jointly, the top ten make up around 30% of the sample.

This clonotype originated in a man in his fifties with Graves' ophthalmopathy. The sequence joins TRBV27 to TRBJ1-1, with the D gene not clear enough to name. The specimen was blood. The CDR3 corresponds to CASRSFLTQRESEAFF. The DNA reads as follows: TGTGCCAGCAGGAGTTTTCTTACGCAGCGGGAATCTGAAGCTTTCTTT.